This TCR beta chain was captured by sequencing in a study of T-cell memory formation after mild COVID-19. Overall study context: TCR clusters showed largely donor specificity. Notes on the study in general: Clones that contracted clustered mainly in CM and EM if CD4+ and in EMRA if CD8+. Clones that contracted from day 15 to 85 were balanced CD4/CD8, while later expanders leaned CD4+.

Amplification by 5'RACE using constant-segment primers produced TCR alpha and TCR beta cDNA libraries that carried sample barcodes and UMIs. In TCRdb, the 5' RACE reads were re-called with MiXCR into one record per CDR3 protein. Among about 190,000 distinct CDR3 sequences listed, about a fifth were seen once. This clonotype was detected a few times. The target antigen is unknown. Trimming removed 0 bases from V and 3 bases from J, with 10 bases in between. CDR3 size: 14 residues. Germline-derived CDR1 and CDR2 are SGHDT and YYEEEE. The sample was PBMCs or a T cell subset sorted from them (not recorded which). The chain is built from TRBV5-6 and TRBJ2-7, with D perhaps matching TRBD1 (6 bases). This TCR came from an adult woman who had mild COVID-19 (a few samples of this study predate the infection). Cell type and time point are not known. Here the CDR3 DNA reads TGTGCCAGCAGCTTGGGTCAGGGGCGCTACGAGCAGTACTTC. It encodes CASSLGQGRYEQYF.